Given below is one TCR beta chain in context. What it recognizes is unknown. Looked up from germline, CDR1 is SNHLY and CDR2 is FYNNEI. The V gene lost 5 bases and the J gene lost 4 bases, with 15 bases spanning the gap. This CDR3 region has 15 residues. Naive CD4 T cells were sorted as CD45RO-negative, CD62L-positive. These data belong to a study of human versus mouse CDR3 diversity and MHC coevolution. In the study overall: immunoSEQ was reported to reach one in 200,000 T cells sensitivity.

Assay used: immunoSEQ multiplex PCR; TCRdb lists only in-frame clones, some missing. Seen here are roughly 81,000 clones, over 85% observed once, and the top ten hold over 1.3%. Findings and limits, study-wide: Most of the three human donors had the lowest clonal inequality.

Sequenced sample: naive CD4+ T cells from blood. Indicated subset: CD45RO-negative CD62L-positive naive CD4 T cells. The sequence derives from a person aged 25-75 years in good health. The gene calls are TRBV2 and TRBJ2-1, with D possibly TRBD1 on 6 matching bases. CDR3 protein: CASSKTTGSYNEQFF. The CDR3 nucleotides read TGTGCCAGCAGTAAGACCACAGGGTCATACAATGAGCAGTTCTTC.